These T cell receptor beta chains were read from a single sample in a study of T cell changes during pregnancy in multiple sclerosis. The data were produced by immunoSEQ multiplex PCR, yet TCRdb's version contains in-frame clones alone and is incomplete. The sample lists 30,000 to 45,000 clones, 91% occurring once. The sequenced sample was CD4+ T cells from peripheral blood mononuclear cells, obtained in the second trimester of pregnancy. The receptors here all came from a female donor in good health, enrolled as a control in a pregnancy study. Both conserved end residues are part of each CDR3. A D gene is named only where the DNA matches it firmly. Rows give clone size only sometimes, using once, few, many, or a class for an expanded clone.

CDR3aa	CDR3nt	d_gene	v_gene	j_gene	abundance
CASGGLAKYF	TGTGCCAGCGGCGGATTAGCCAAGTACTTC	NA	TRBV28	TRBJ2-4	few
CASSPSVQWDWPSEYNQPQHF	TGTGCCAGCAGCCCCTCGGTCCAATGGGACTGGCCGTCCGAATACAATCAGCCCCAGCATTTT	NA	TRBV27	TRBJ1-5	NA
CASRVMRGPNTGELFF	TGCGCCAGCAGGGTGATGAGGGGGCCGAACACCGGGGAGCTGTTTTTT	TRBD1	TRBV10-2	TRBJ2-2	NA
CAWSVREQGGNYGYTF	TGTGCCTGGAGTGTACGGGAACAGGGGGGGAACTATGGCTACACCTTC	TRBD1	TRBV30	TRBJ1-2	NA
CASSDREGGEQYF	TGTGCCAGCAGCGATCGGGAAGGTGGGGAGCAGTACTTC	NA	TRBV7-6	TRBJ2-7	NA
CASSGGGSTDTQYF	TGTGCCAGCAGTGGTGGAGGAAGCACAGATACGCAGTATTTT	NA	TRBV6-1	TRBJ2-3	NA
CASTRGDGELFF	TGTGCCAGCACCAGGGGGGACGGGGAGCTGTTTTTT	NA	TRBV6-1	TRBJ2-2	NA
CASSLLGGTGGYEQYF	TGTGCCAGCAGTTTATTAGGGGGGACAGGGGGCTACGAGCAGTACTTC	TRBD1	TRBV28	TRBJ2-7	NA
CASSSPAGGVGEQFF	TGTGCCAGCAGCTCACCAGCGGGAGGGGTTGGTGAGCAGTTCTTC	TRBD2	TRBV9	TRBJ2-1	NA
CASTSRGGEQYF	TGCGCCAGCACCTCAAGAGGGGGCGAGCAGTACTTC	NA	TRBV5-1	TRBJ2-7	NA
CASSPLSQEGYTF	TGTGCCAGCTCACCACTGTCGCAGGAAGGTTACACCTTC	NA	TRBV18	TRBJ1-2	NA
CSVEVGLNQPQHF	TGCAGCGTTGAAGTTGGCCTCAATCAGCCCCAGCATTTT	NA	TRBV29-1	TRBJ1-5	once
CASNRQGVFTGELFF	TGTGCCAGCAATCGACAGGGGGTTTTCACCGGGGAGCTGTTTTTT	TRBD1	TRBV9	TRBJ2-2	NA
CASSPDPGGSGNTIYF	TGTGCCAGCTCACCAGACCCGGGAGGGTCTGGAAACACCATATATTTT	NA	TRBV18	TRBJ1-3	NA
CASSSKTGTNTGELFF	TGCGCCAGCAGCTCTAAGACAGGAACGAACACCGGGGAGCTGTTTTTT	NA	TRBV5-1	TRBJ2-2	NA
CASSIVQDDTEAFF	TGCGCCAGCAGCATTGTCCAGGATGACACTGAAGCTTTCTTT	NA	TRBV5-1	TRBJ1-1	NA